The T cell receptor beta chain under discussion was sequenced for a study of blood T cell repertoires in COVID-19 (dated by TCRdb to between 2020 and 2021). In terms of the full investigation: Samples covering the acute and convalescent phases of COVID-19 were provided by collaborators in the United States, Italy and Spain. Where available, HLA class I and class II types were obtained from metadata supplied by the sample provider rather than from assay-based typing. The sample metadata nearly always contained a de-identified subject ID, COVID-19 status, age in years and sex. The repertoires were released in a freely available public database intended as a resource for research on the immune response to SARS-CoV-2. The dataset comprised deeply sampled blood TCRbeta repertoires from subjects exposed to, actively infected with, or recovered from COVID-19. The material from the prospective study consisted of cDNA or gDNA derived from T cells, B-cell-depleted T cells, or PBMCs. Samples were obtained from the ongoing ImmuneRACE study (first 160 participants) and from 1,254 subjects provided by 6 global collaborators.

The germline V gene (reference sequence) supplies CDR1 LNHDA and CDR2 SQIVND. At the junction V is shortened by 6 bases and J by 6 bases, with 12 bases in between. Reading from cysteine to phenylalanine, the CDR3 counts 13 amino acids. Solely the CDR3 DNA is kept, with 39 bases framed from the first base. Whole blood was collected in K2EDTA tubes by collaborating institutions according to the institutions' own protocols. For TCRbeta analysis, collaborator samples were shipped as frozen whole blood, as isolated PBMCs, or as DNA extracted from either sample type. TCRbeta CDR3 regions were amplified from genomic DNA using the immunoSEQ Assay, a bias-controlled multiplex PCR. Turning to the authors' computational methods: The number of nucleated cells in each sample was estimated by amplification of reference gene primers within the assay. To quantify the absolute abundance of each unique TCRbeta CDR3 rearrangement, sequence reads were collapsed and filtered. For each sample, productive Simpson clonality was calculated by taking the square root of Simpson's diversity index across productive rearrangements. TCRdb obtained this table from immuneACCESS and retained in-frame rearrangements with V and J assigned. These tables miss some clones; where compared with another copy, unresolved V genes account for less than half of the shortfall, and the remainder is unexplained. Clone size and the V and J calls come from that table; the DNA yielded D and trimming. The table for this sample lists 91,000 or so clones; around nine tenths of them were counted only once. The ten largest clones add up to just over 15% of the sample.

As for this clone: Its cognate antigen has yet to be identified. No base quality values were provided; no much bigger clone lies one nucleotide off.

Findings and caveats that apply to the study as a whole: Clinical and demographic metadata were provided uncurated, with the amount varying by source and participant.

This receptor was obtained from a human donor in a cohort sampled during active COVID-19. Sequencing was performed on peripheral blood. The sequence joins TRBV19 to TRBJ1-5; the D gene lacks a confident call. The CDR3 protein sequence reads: CASSQFRGQPQHF. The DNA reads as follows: TGTGCCAGTAGCCAGTTTCGGGGTCAGCCCCAGCATTTT.